The 16 T cell receptor beta chains below all came from one sample that was sequenced in a study of blood T cell repertoires in COVID-19 (dated by TCRdb to the early 2020s). The library was built by means of the immunoSEQ multiplex PCR assay. The table was pulled from immuneACCESS by TCRdb, which kept in-frame rearrangements only. Such tables lose some clones; where checked, under half of the loss comes from unresolved V genes, and the rest has no known cause. The sample records about 130,000 clones, around 77% of which are singletons. Less than 14% of the sample is in the top ten clones. Sequences were obtained from peripheral blood. The receptors were gathered from a human donor in a cohort sampled during active COVID-19.

The chain employs TRBV30 and TRBJ2-3; 8 bases fit TRBD2. The germline CDR1 and CDR2 sequences are GTSNPN and SVGIG (reference sequence). The length of the CDR3 is 13 residues. J lost 0 bases, V lost 4 bases, and 0 bases had no gene match. CDR3 bases: TGTGCCTGGAAGCGGGAGAGCACAGATACGCAGTATTTT. Translating gives CAWKRESTDTQYF.

This clone has only a few counts. This sequence joins TRBV5-8 and TRBJ2-7, with 7 positions matching TRBD1. The germline CDR1 and CDR2 sequences are SGHTS and YDEGEE. The CDR3 sequence is 13 residues long. After removal of 6 bases from V and 7 bases from J, the junction contained 10 bases not matched to a gene. CDR3 nucleotides: TGTGCCAGCACCATGACAGGGTTGGGGGAGCAGTACTTC. Encoded protein: CASTMTGLGEQYF.

Written as DNA, the CDR3 is TGTGCCAGCAGCTTAGTGGGGGGAACAACCTACGAGCAGTACTTC. Its protein product is CASSLVGGTTYEQYF. The rearrangement uses TRBV7-9 and TRBJ2-7; D is possibly TRBD2 (6 bases). The CDR3 spans 15 residues. V dropped 1 base and J dropped 2 bases, with 12 bases sitting between them. The germline V gene has CDR1 SEHNR and CDR2 FQNEAQ (reference sequence).

Here the CDR3 DNA reads TGTGCCAGCACGTCCGGGGAGGAGGGTCTGACAGATACGCAGTATTTT. Amino acid sequence: CASTSGEEGLTDTQYF. The rearrangement links TRBV11-2 to TRBJ2-3, with TRBD2 as a possible D gene (6 bases). The CDR3 runs to 16 residues. Between the trimmed V and J ends, which lost 7 bases and 3 bases, there was a span of 20 bases. Germline V lookup: CDR1 SGHAT, CDR2 FQNNGV.

This rearrangement joins TRBV30 to TRBJ2-3, with 8 positions matching TRBD2. With V trimmed by 3 bases and J by 6 bases, 14 bases remained unmatched. The CDR3 contains 16 residues. Germline CDR1 is GTSNPN and CDR2 is SVGIG (reference sequence). Here the CDR3 reads CAWSGRGGPVADTQYF. DNA for the CDR3: TGTGCCTGGAGCGGGAGGGGAGGGCCCGTCGCGGATACGCAGTATTTT.

The chain employs TRBV9 and TRBJ1-2; possibly TRBD1 for D (6 bases). Deletions cut 4 bases from V and 7 bases from J, with 14 bases between. The CDR3 has 13 amino acids. Germline loops: CDR1 SGDLS, CDR2 YYNGEE. The CDR3 sequence is CASSPGGATGYTF. The CDR3 DNA follows: TGTGCCAGCAGCCCCGGGGGGGCAACTGGCTACACCTTC.

V is TRBV19 and J is TRBJ1-4, with D perhaps TRBD1 (5 bases). The ends were cut back, 6 bases at V and 5 bases at J, with 10 bases in the middle. The length of the CDR3 is 13 residues. CDR1 LNHDA and CDR2 SQIVND come from the germline V gene (reference sequence). The DNA for the CDR3 is TGTGCCAGTAGAAAGACAGCGAATGAAAAACTGTTTTTT. Translating gives CASRKTANEKLFF.

This chain links TRBV12-3 or TRBV12-4 with TRBJ2-1; TRBD2 is a possible D gene (5 bases). This CDR3 is 13 amino acids long. The germline V and J ends were trimmed by 3 bases and 8 bases, with 11 bases remaining between them. The CDR3 sequence: CASSFGEGDEQFF. The CDR3 bases are TGTGCCAGCAGTTTCGGGGAAGGAGATGAGCAGTTCTTC.

The chain recombines TRBV28 with TRBJ1-5; TRBD1 is a possible D gene (5 bases). With 1 base removed from V and 1 base from J, the gap between germline ends came to 17 bases. Germline values: CDR1 MDHEN, CDR2 SYDVKM. The CDR3 has 18 residues. The CDR3 bases are TGTGCCAGCAGTTTATCCCATGGGAGCGGGGGAAGCAATCAGCCCCAGCATTTT. Amino acids: CASSLSHGSGGSNQPQHF.

V usage is TRBV18 and J usage is TRBJ1-1; TRBD1 might be the D (6 bases). V dropped 2 bases and J dropped 1 base, with 20 bases sitting between them. The CDR3 is made up of 18 amino acids. Germline CDR1 is KGHSH and CDR2 is LQKENI. CDR3 bases: TGTGCCAGCTCACCATCCTCCACAGGGACCCTTGGGAACACTGAAGCTTTCTTT. Translation gives CASSPSSTGTLGNTEAFF.

The rearrangement links TRBV27 to TRBJ2-2; 8 bases fit TRBD1. The CDR3 loop spans 16 amino acids. Germline CDR1 MNHEY, CDR2 SMNVEV (reference sequence). The J segment lost 4 bases and the V segment lost 8 bases, leaving 12 bases of the junction unmatched. This chain's CDR3 is CASRGNRGVITGELFF. CDR3 bases: TGTGCCAGCCGGGGTAACAGGGGGGTTATCACCGGGGAGCTGTTTTTT.

This clone has more than one count but fewer than ten. J is TRBJ2-3 and V is TRBV11-2, with 9 bases fitting TRBD2. Germline V gene data show CDR1 as SGHAT and CDR2 as FQNNGV. The CDR3 has 18 residues. After removal of 5 bases from V and 2 bases from J, the junction contained 14 bases not matched to a gene. CDR3 nucleotides: TGTGCCAGCAGCCCGGGACTAGCCACGATCTCCCACACAGATACGCAGTATTTT. It is translated as CASSPGLATISHTDTQYF.

This clone was observed a few times. The V and J genes are TRBV28 and TRBJ2-7; D is possibly TRBD1 (6 bases). Per the germline V gene, CDR1 is MDHEN and CDR2 is SYDVKM. Trimming pared 5 bases from V and 0 bases from J, leaving 11 bases between. The CDR3 loop spans 14 amino acids. Here the CDR3 DNA reads TGTGCCAGCAGTCGGCGGACAGACTCCTACGAGCAGTACTTC. Translation: CASSRRTDSYEQYF.

This clone was picked up one time. This chain joins TRBV7-2 and TRBJ1-3; D is possibly TRBD1 (5 bases). The CDR3 runs 14 residues. V lost 8 bases, J lost 0 bases, and 11 bases lay in between. Germline V gene data show CDR1 as SGHTA and CDR2 as FQGNSA. CDR3 residues: CASGRDYSGNTIYF. In DNA, the CDR3 is TGTGCCAGCGGCAGGGATTACTCTGGAAACACCATATATTTT.

The chain carries TRBV5-6 and TRBJ2-7, with D possibly TRBD1 on 6 matching bases. Germline loops: CDR1 SGHDT, CDR2 YYEEEE. The CDR3 extends over 15 amino acids. V lost 5 bases, J lost 3 bases, and 18 bases lay in between. The CDR3 coding sequence is TGTGCCAGCAGTATGGGGGCTTCGCTAGTCTACGAGCAGTACTTC. Amino acids: CASSMGASLVYEQYF.

The chain has TRBV18 and TRBJ1-3; a possible D gene is TRBD1 (5 bases). The germline V gene has CDR1 KGHSH and CDR2 LQKENI. This CDR3 is built from 14 residues. V was cut by 5 bases and J by 0 bases, with 8 bases left in between. Here the CDR3 DNA reads TGTGCCAGCTCAGCAGGGAACTCTGGAAACACCATATATTTT. It is translated as CASSAGNSGNTIYF.